A selection of T cell receptor beta chains follows, all from one sample in a study of PD-1 blockade in classical Hodgkin lymphoma. Sequenced by immunoSEQ multiplex PCR; TCRdb stores in-frame clones only, minus some. Of thousands of clones listed, 70% to 90% are singletons. The sample in question was peripheral blood mononuclear cells (PBMCs), obtained before the second cycle of nivolumab. Receptors were obtained from a human donor with classical Hodgkin lymphoma. Each CDR3 is given with its conserved first and last residue. D genes are given only for firm matches. Clone size appears in some rows only: once, few, many, or a class for an expanded clone.

J	D	V	size	DNA	CDR3
TRBJ2-3	TRBD2	TRBV19	-	TGTGCCAGTAGTATGACTAGCGGCACAGATACGCAGTATTTT	CASSMTSGTDTQYF
TRBJ1-2	-	TRBV5-4	-	TGTGCCAGCAGCTCCCAGAACGGACTGCAGGGGTATGGCTACACCTTC	CASSSQNGLQGYGYTF
TRBJ1-2	-	TRBV10-3	-	TGTGCCATCAGTGACTCGGGAAGGTCGTCTGGCTACACCTTC	CAISDSGRSSGYTF
TRBJ1-4	TRBD1	TRBV6-5	few	TGTGCCACTAAAAACAGGGGTGACGAAAAACTGTTTTTT	CATKNRGDEKLFF
TRBJ1-3	-	TRBV7-9	-	TGTGCCAGCACCCACTACAGGGCAGCTACTGGAAACACCATATATTTT	CASTHYRAATGNTIYF
TRBJ1-5	-	TRBV6-4	-	TGTGCCAGCAGTGTAGAGGGCGGCAATCAGCCCCAGCATTTT	CASSVEGGNQPQHF
TRBJ1-1	-	TRBV4-2	few	TGTGCCAGCAGCCAAGATCTATATGCTGAAGCTTTCTTT	CASSQDLYAEAFF
TRBJ2-2	-	TRBV10-1	once	TGCGCCAGCAGGGGGGCTGGACCCGGGGAGCTGTTTTTT	CASRGAGPGELFF
TRBJ1-1	TRBD1	TRBV27	-	TGTGCCAGCAGTTTACGGTGGACAGGGAAGGGGTACACTGAAGCTTTCTTT	CASSLRWTGKGYTEAFF
TRBJ1-1	TRBD1	TRBV6-6	-	TGTGCCAGCAGTGGCGGACAGGTGCCCCACACTGAAGCTTTCTTT	CASSGGQVPHTEAFF
TRBJ1-6	TRBD1	TRBV6-4	few	TGTGCCAGCAGTGACCAGGGGGCGTCGGGGTCACCCCTCCACTTT	CASSDQGASGSPLHF
TRBJ1-3	-	TRBV7-2	-	TGTGCCAGCAGCTTTATCTTTGGCGGCTCTGGAAACACCATATATTTT	CASSFIFGGSGNTIYF
TRBJ1-2	-	TRBV13	-	TGTGCCAGCAGCCTCGGGACGGCGAACTATGGCTACACCTTC	CASSLGTANYGYTF
TRBJ1-2	-	TRBV5-6	-	TGTGCCAGCAGCTTGAGAGAGTCGTCTGGCTACACCTTC	CASSLRESSGYTF
TRBJ1-2	-	TRBV29-1	-	TGCAGCGTTACGGGGGGGGGAGCTAACTATGGCTACACCTTC	CSVTGGGANYGYTF
TRBJ2-2	TRBD2	TRBV5-1	once	TGCGCCAGCAGCTTGGGACTAGCGGGATGTACCGGGGAGCTGTTTTTT	CASSLGLAGCTGELFF
TRBJ2-3	-	TRBV6-4	-	TGTGCCACCAGACGGACGTTATTCACAGATACGCAGTATTTT	CATRRTLFTDTQYF
TRBJ1-2	TRBD1	TRBV4-1	-	TGCGCCAGCAGCCACCTACGACAGGGTCGAGGCTATGGCTACACCTTC	CASSHLRQGRGYGYTF